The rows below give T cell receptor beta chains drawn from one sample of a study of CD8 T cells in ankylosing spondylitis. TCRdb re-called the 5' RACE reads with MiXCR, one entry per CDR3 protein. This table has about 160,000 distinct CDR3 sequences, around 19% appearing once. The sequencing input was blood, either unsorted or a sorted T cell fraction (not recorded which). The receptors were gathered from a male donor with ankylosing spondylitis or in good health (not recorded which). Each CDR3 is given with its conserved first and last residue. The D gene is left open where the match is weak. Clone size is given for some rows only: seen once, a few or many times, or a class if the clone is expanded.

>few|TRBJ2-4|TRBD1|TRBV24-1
TGTGCCACCAGTGGGACAGGGGTTGCCAAAAACATTCAGTACTTC
CATSGTGVAKNIQYF
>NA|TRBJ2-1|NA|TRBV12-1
TGTGCCAGCAGCTCCGGCGTACTCCCGGGGGATGAGCAGTTCTTC
CASSSGVLPGDEQFF
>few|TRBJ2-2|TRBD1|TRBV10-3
TGTGCCATCAGCAATACAGGGGGCCGGGACACCGGGGAGCTGTTTTTT
CAISNTGGRDTGELFF
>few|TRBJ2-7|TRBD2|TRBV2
TGTGCCACCATGTCTCAAGCGGGAGTTTCATACGAGCAGTACTTC
CATMSQAGVSYEQYF
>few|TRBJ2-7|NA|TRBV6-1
TGTGCCAGCAGAACCAGCGGGACAGGCTACGAGCAGTACTTC
CASRTSGTGYEQYF
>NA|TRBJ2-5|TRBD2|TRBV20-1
TGCTGTGCTAGAAACGGACTAGAACTAGCGGGAGAGTGGGAGACCCAATACTTC
CCARNGLELAGEWETQYF
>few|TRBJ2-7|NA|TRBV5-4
TGTGCCAGCAGCACCGGGTTGGGGGGAAGTACCGAGCAGTACTTC
CASSTGLGGSTEQYF
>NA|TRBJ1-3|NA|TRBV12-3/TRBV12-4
TGTGCCAGCAGACTACCCAGGACTGGAAACACCATATATTTT
CASRLPRTGNTIYF
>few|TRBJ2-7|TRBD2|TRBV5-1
TGCGCCAGCAGCCCTTGGACTAGCGGGAGGGCCTACGAGCAGTACTTC
CASSPWTSGRAYEQYF
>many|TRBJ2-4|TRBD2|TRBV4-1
TGCGCCAGCAGCCAAGATATATTTAGCGGGGCCGCCAAAAACATTCAGTACTTC
CASSQDIFSGAAKNIQYF
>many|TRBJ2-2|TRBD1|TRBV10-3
TGTGCCATCAGTGAGCCAAAGGACAGGGGGCGAGGCGGGGAGCTGTTTTTT
CAISEPKDRGRGGELFF
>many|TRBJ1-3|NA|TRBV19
TGTGCCAGTAGTAGGAGAGACTCTGGAAACACCATATATTTT
CASSRRDSGNTIYF
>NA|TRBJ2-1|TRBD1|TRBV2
TGTGCCGCCGGCAGGGGGAGCTCCTACAATGGGCAGTTCTTC
CAAGRGSSYNGQFF
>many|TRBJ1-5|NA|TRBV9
TGTGCCAGCAGCAACGGATGGGGCAATCAGCCCCAGCATTTT
CASSNGWGNQPQHF
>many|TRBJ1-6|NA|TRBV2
TGTGCCAGCAGTGACAACTTTTCACCCCTCCACTTT
CASSDNFSPLHF
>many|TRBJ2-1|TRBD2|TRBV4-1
TGCGCCAGCAGCCAAGTTCTGGCGGGAGGTGGCAATGAGCAGTTCTTC
CASSQVLAGGGNEQFF
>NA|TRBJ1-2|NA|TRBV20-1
TGCAGTGCTAGGAACCCTGTAGACTATGGCTACACCTTC
CSARNPVDYGYTF
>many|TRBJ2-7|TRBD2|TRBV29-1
TGCAGCGCCTCGACTAGCGGGAGTGTCTACGAGCAGTACTTC
CSASTSGSVYEQYF
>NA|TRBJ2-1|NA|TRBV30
TGTGCCTGGAGCTCCTCCCGGGGGAACAATGAGCAGTTCTTC
CAWSSSRGNNEQFF
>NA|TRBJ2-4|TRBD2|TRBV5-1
TGCGCCAGCAGCTTGCTAGCGGGAGTCAAAAACATTCAGTACTTC
CASSLLAGVKNIQYF
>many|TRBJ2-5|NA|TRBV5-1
TGCGCCAGCAGCCAGACCCCGGGAGAGACCCAGTACTTC
CASSQTPGETQYF
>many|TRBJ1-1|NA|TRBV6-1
TGTGCCAGCAGTCCCCACTTGGTGGACACTGAAGCTTTCTTT
CASSPHLVDTEAFF
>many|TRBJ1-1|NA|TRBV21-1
TGTGCCAGCACCCGGACCTTCACAGGTTCGGGGAACACTGAAGCTTTCTTT
CASTRTFTGSGNTEAFF
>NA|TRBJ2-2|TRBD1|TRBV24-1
TGTGCCACCAGTGACCAGGACAGGGGGCGAACCGGGGAGCTGTTTTTT
CATSDQDRGRTGELFF
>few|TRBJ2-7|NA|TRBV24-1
TGTGCCACCAGTCTCTCCGGGTCCTACGAGCAGTACTTC
CATSLSGSYEQYF
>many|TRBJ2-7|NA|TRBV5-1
TGCGCCAGCAGCTTAGGGGGAGCTACCTACGAGCAGTACTTC
CASSLGGATYEQYF
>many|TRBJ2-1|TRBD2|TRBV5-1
TGCGCCAGCAGCTCCCCGACTAGCACCTCGGTCTTC
CASSSPTSTSVF
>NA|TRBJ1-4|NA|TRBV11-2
TGTGCCAGCAGACAAATTGGGTCGATAGAAAATGAAAAACTGTTTTTT
CASRQIGSIENEKLFF
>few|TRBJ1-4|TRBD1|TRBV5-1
TGCGCCAGCAGCTCGGTGACAGGGGCGTTTGAAAAACTGTTTTTT
CASSSVTGAFEKLFF
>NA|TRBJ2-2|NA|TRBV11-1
TGTGCCAGCAGCTTGGGATGGACGGGAGCTTCGAACACCGGGGAGCTGTTTTTT
CASSLGWTGASNTGELFF
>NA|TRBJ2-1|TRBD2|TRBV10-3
TGTGCCATCAGTGAGCCCTCCGGGACTAGCGGGATAAAATACAATGAGCAGTTCTTC
CAISEPSGTSGIKYNEQFF
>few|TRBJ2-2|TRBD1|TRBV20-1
TGCAGTGCTAACAGGGGGCCCGGGGAGCTGTTTTTT
CSANRGPGELFF
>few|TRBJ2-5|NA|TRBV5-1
TGCGCCAGCAGCTTGATGGGTCCAGAGACCCAGTACTTC
CASSLMGPETQYF
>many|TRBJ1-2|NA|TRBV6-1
TGTGCCAGCAGGAACAGAGGGGTGAATGGCTACACCTTC
CASRNRGVNGYTF
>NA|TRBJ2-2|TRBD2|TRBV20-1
TGCAGTGCTAGAGAGCGGGAGGGGACCGGGGAGCTGTTTTTT
CSAREREGTGELFF
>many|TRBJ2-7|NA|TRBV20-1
TGCAGTGCTAGAGATCGGGTTTGGTCCTACGAGCAGTACTTC
CSARDRVWSYEQYF
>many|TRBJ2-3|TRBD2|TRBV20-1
TGCAGTGCTAGAGGGCGGGAGGGCCTGTTCCACACAGATACGCAGTATTTT
CSARGREGLFHTDTQYF